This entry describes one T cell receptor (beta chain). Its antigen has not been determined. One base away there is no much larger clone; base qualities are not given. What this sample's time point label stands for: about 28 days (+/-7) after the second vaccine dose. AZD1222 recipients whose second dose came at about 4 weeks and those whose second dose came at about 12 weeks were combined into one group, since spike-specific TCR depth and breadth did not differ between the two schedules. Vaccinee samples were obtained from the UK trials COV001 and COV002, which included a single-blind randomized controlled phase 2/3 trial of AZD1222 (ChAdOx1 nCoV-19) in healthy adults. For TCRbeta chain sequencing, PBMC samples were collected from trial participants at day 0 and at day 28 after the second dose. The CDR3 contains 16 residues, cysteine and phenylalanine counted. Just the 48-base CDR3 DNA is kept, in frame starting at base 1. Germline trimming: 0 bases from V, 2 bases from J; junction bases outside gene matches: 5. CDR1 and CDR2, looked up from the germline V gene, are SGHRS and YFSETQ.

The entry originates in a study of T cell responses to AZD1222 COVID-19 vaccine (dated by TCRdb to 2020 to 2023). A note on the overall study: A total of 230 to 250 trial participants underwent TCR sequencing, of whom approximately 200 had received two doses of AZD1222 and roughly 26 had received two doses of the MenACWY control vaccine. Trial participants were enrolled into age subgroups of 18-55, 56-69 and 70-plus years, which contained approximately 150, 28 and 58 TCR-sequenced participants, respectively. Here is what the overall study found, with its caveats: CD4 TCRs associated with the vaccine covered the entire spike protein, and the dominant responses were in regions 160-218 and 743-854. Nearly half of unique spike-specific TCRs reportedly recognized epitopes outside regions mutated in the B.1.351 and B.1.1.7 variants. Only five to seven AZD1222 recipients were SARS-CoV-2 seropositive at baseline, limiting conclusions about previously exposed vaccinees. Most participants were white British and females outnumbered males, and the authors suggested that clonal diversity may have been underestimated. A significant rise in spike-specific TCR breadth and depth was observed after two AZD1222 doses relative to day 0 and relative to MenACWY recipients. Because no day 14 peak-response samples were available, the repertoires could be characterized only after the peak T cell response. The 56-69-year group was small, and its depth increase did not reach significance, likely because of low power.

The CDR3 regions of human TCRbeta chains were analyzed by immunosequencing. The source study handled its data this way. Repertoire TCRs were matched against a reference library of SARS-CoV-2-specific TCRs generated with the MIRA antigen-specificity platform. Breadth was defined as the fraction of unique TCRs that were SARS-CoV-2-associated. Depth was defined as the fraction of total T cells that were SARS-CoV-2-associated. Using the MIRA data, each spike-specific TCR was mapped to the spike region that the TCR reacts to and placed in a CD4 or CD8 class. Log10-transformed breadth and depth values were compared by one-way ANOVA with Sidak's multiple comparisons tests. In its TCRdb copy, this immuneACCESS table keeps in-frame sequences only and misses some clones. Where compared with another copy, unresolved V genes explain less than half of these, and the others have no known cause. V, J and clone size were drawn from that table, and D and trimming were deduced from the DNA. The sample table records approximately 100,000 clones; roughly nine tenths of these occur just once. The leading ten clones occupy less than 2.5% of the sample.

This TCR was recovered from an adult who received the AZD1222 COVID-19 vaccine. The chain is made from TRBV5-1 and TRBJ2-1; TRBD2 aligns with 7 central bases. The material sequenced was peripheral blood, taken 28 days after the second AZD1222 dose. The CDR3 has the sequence CASSLGSSGPYNEQFF. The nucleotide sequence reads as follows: TGCGCCAGCAGCTTGGGGTCTAGCGGACCCTACAATGAGCAGTTCTTC. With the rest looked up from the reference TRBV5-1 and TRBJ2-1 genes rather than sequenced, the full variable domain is KAGVTQTPRYLIKTRGQQVTLSCSPISGHRSVSWYQQTPGQGLQFLFEYFSETQRNKGNFPGRFSGRQFSNSRSEMNVSTLELGDSALYLCASSLGSSGPYNEQFFGPGTRLTVL.